This TCR beta chain was obtained from a study of PD-1 blockade in classical Hodgkin lymphoma. Whole-study results and caveats: CD4+ TCR diversity, unlike CD8+, rose significantly by C4D1. As was reported, newly diagnosed patients showed lower baseline TCR diversity than healthy donors did. Complete responders matched newly diagnosed patients in baseline diversity. Although disease activity or prior therapy may be involved, causes of the repertoire differences remain undefined.

This clone was seen only once. Antigen unknown. Time point meaning: cycle 4 day 1 (C4D1), after five to seven weeks of nivolumab. All patients relapsed after autologous stem cell transplantation, and brentuximab vedotin exposure varied. TCRdb's table, derived via immunoSEQ multiplex PCR, lists solely in-frame clones and lacks some. The sample lists about 31,000 clones; around 79% were seen once. The sequence was obtained from a human donor with classical Hodgkin lymphoma. This specimen was peripheral blood mononuclear cells (PBMCs), taken before the fourth cycle of nivolumab.

The CDR3 sequence is CASTVTGDTQYF. The DNA for the CDR3 is TGTGCCAGTACAGTTACGGGAGATACGCAGTATTTT. V and J are TRBV19 and TRBJ2-3; D ambiguous. V lost 7 bases and J lost 5, with 10 bases in between. The CDR3 has 12 amino acids. In germline, CDR1 is LNHDA, CDR2 SQIVND (reference sequence).